A selection of T cell receptor beta chains follows, all from one sample in a study of cytomegalovirus exposure and HLA in healthy donors. Data came from immunoSEQ multiplex PCR; TCRdb stores just in-frame clones and leaves some out. The data hold some 75,000 clones, with around 78% observed a single time. What was sequenced was PBMCs. The receptors were sampled from a man between 18 and 35 years old in good health and CMV-seropositive. Both conserved end residues are part of each CDR3. The order of the fields is D gene, J gene, V gene, clone size, CDR3 protein, CDR3 DNA. D genes are given only for firm matches. A row's size may be missing; if present it is once, few, many or a size class.

d_call: TRBD2; j_call: TRBJ2-7; v_call: TRBV2; clone_size: .; cdr3_aa: CASNIGFTLAGYEQYF; cdr3_nt: TGTGCCAGCAATATCGGGTTCACACTAGCGGGATACGAGCAGTACTTC
d_call: .; j_call: TRBJ1-1; v_call: TRBV29-1; clone_size: .; cdr3_aa: CSVVPPGVRTEAFF; cdr3_nt: TGCAGCGTTGTCCCACCGGGGGTTAGGACTGAAGCTTTCTTT
d_call: .; j_call: TRBJ2-5; v_call: TRBV20-1; clone_size: .; cdr3_aa: CSVISLETQYF; cdr3_nt: TGCAGTGTTATTAGTTTAGAGACCCAGTACTTC
d_call: TRBD1; j_call: TRBJ1-5; v_call: TRBV19; clone_size: .; cdr3_aa: CASKQGGIQPQHF; cdr3_nt: TGTGCCAGTAAACAGGGGGGCATTCAGCCCCAGCATTTT
d_call: TRBD2; j_call: TRBJ2-3; v_call: TRBV5-1; clone_size: .; cdr3_aa: CASSLVPSGSINTDTQYF; cdr3_nt: TGCGCCAGCAGCTTGGTTCCTAGCGGGAGCATAAACACAGATACGCAGTATTTT
d_call: TRBD2; j_call: TRBJ2-5; v_call: TRBV6-5; clone_size: .; cdr3_aa: CASSHRTSVLETQYF; cdr3_nt: TGTGCCAGCAGTCACCGGACTAGCGTTTTAGAGACCCAGTACTTC
d_call: .; j_call: TRBJ1-5; v_call: TRBV11-2; clone_size: .; cdr3_aa: CASSLGPDWYQPQHF; cdr3_nt: TGTGCCAGCAGCTTAGGCCCAGACTGGTATCAGCCCCAGCATTTT
d_call: .; j_call: TRBJ2-1; v_call: TRBV6-5; clone_size: .; cdr3_aa: CASRNGDEQFF; cdr3_nt: TGTGCCAGCAGAAACGGGGATGAGCAGTTCTTC
d_call: TRBD1; j_call: TRBJ2-1; v_call: TRBV4-1; clone_size: once; cdr3_aa: CASSQDRGTGAGTYNEQFF; cdr3_nt: TGCGCCAGCAGCCAAGATCGGGGGACAGGGGCCGGTACCTACAATGAGCAGTTCTTC
d_call: TRBD1; j_call: TRBJ1-5; v_call: TRBV6-5; clone_size: .; cdr3_aa: CASSTGQGDNQPQHF; cdr3_nt: TGTGCCAGCAGCACCGGACAGGGGGACAATCAGCCCCAGCATTTT
d_call: .; j_call: TRBJ2-3; v_call: TRBV15; clone_size: .; cdr3_aa: CATRRAGADTQYF; cdr3_nt: TGTGCCACCAGGAGGGCGGGCGCAGATACGCAGTATTTT
d_call: .; j_call: TRBJ2-7; v_call: TRBV7-2; clone_size: .; cdr3_aa: CASSLARQTEQYF; cdr3_nt: TGTGCCAGCAGCTTAGCGCGGCAGACCGAGCAGTACTTC
d_call: .; j_call: TRBJ2-4; v_call: TRBV6-5; clone_size: .; cdr3_aa: CASRLCGPRNF; cdr3_nt: TGTGCCAGCAGGTTATGCGGTCCTCGGAACTTC
d_call: .; j_call: TRBJ1-2; v_call: TRBV10-3; clone_size: .; cdr3_aa: CAISDRGRNGYTF; cdr3_nt: TGTGCCATCAGTGACCGGGGTAGAAATGGCTACACCTTC
d_call: .; j_call: TRBJ2-1; v_call: TRBV2; clone_size: few; cdr3_aa: CASSGSYEQFF; cdr3_nt: TGTGCCAGCAGCGGGAGTTATGAGCAGTTCTTC
d_call: TRBD2; j_call: TRBJ2-3; v_call: TRBV6-1; clone_size: .; cdr3_aa: CASSPLRGSSDTQYF; cdr3_nt: TGTGCCAGCAGCCCCCTACGCGGGAGTTCAGATACGCAGTATTTT
d_call: .; j_call: TRBJ1-2; v_call: TRBV14; clone_size: .; cdr3_aa: CASAQGQNYGYTF; cdr3_nt: TGTGCCAGCGCCCAGGGTCAAAACTATGGCTACACCTTC
d_call: .; j_call: TRBJ1-1; v_call: TRBV19; clone_size: .; cdr3_aa: CASSIISNTEAFF; cdr3_nt: TGTGCCAGTAGTATAATATCGAACACTGAAGCTTTCTTT
d_call: TRBD1; j_call: TRBJ1-1; v_call: TRBV28; clone_size: .; cdr3_aa: CASSIRGRPSFF; cdr3_nt: TGTGCCAGCAGCATCAGGGGGCGACCCTCTTTCTTT
d_call: .; j_call: TRBJ1-5; v_call: TRBV25-1; clone_size: once; cdr3_aa: CASSGSNRFQPQHF; cdr3_nt: TGTGCCAGCAGTGGTTCTAACAGGTTTCAGCCCCAGCATTTT
d_call: .; j_call: TRBJ2-7; v_call: TRBV6-1; clone_size: .; cdr3_aa: CASSGQRVSYEQYF; cdr3_nt: TGTGCCAGCAGTGGTCAGCGGGTCTCCTACGAGCAGTACTTC
d_call: TRBD1; j_call: TRBJ2-7; v_call: TRBV5-1; clone_size: .; cdr3_aa: CASSIEGQGFVYEQYF; cdr3_nt: TGCGCCAGCAGCATAGAGGGACAGGGCTTCGTCTACGAGCAGTACTTC
d_call: .; j_call: TRBJ1-2; v_call: TRBV6-5; clone_size: .; cdr3_aa: CASSYSFRADYGYTF; cdr3_nt: TGTGCCAGCAGTTACTCGTTCAGGGCCGACTATGGCTACACCTTC
d_call: .; j_call: TRBJ1-5; v_call: TRBV28; clone_size: .; cdr3_aa: CASTQRGRQPQHF; cdr3_nt: TGTGCCAGCACCCAGAGAGGGAGACAGCCCCAGCATTTT
d_call: .; j_call: TRBJ2-2; v_call: TRBV29-1; clone_size: once; cdr3_aa: CSVGTTGELFF; cdr3_nt: TGCAGCGTTGGTACAACCGGGGAGCTGTTTTTT
d_call: .; j_call: TRBJ1-1; v_call: TRBV5-1; clone_size: few; cdr3_aa: CASSWTGTEAFF; cdr3_nt: TGCGCCAGCAGTTGGACGGGAACTGAAGCTTTCTTT
d_call: TRBD1; j_call: TRBJ2-4; v_call: TRBV5-1; clone_size: .; cdr3_aa: CASSLVGTGLAKNIQYF; cdr3_nt: TGCGCCAGCAGCTTGGTCGGGACAGGCTTAGCCAAAAACATTCAGTACTTC
d_call: .; j_call: TRBJ1-1; v_call: TRBV19; clone_size: .; cdr3_aa: CASTDPRLEAFF; cdr3_nt: TGTGCCAGTACCGATCCTCGCCTAGAAGCTTTCTTT
d_call: TRBD2; j_call: TRBJ2-3; v_call: TRBV7-6; clone_size: .; cdr3_aa: CASSYQPAGGQYF; cdr3_nt: TGTGCCAGCAGCTACCAACCCGCGGGGGGGCAGTATTTT
d_call: TRBD2; j_call: TRBJ2-1; v_call: TRBV4-1; clone_size: .; cdr3_aa: CASSQDIKREGRGEQFF; cdr3_nt: TGCGCCAGCAGCCAAGATATAAAGCGGGAGGGCCGAGGTGAGCAGTTCTTC
d_call: .; j_call: TRBJ1-5; v_call: TRBV7-6; clone_size: .; cdr3_aa: CASSLDLWGQGQPQHF; cdr3_nt: TGTGCCAGCAGCTTAGATTTGTGGGGGCAGGGGCAGCCCCAGCATTTT
d_call: TRBD1; j_call: TRBJ2-7; v_call: TRBV19; clone_size: .; cdr3_aa: CASKRQGADEQYF; cdr3_nt: TGTGCCAGTAAAAGACAGGGGGCCGACGAGCAGTACTTC
d_call: .; j_call: TRBJ2-1; v_call: TRBV9; clone_size: .; cdr3_aa: CASSVAHRDSEQFF; cdr3_nt: TGTGCCAGCAGCGTAGCTCACCGAGACAGTGAGCAGTTCTTC
d_call: .; j_call: TRBJ2-7; v_call: TRBV7-2; clone_size: .; cdr3_aa: CASSPSRTESYEQYF; cdr3_nt: TGTGCCAGCAGCCCCTCGCGTACAGAAAGCTACGAGCAGTACTTC
d_call: .; j_call: TRBJ1-4; v_call: TRBV5-1; clone_size: few; cdr3_aa: CASSLDGEKLFF; cdr3_nt: TGCGCCAGCAGCTTGGACGGTGAAAAACTGTTTTTT
d_call: .; j_call: TRBJ1-1; v_call: TRBV28; clone_size: few; cdr3_aa: CASTWGRRNTEAFF; cdr3_nt: TGTGCCAGCACTTGGGGCAGGAGAAACACTGAAGCTTTCTTT
d_call: .; j_call: TRBJ1-3; v_call: TRBV28; clone_size: .; cdr3_aa: CASSLSGNTIYF; cdr3_nt: TGTGCCAGCAGTTTATCGGGAAACACCATATATTTT
d_call: TRBD2; j_call: TRBJ2-5; v_call: TRBV6-1; clone_size: .; cdr3_aa: CASSEVIGLGAGGVQETQYF; cdr3_nt: TGTGCCAGCAGTGAAGTGATAGGGCTAGGGGCGGGAGGCGTTCAGGAGACCCAGTACTTC
d_call: .; j_call: TRBJ2-7; v_call: TRBV5-6; clone_size: few; cdr3_aa: CASSLQVSYEQYF; cdr3_nt: TGTGCCAGCAGCTTACAGGTTTCCTACGAGCAGTACTTC
d_call: TRBD2; j_call: TRBJ2-3; v_call: TRBV10-3; clone_size: .; cdr3_aa: CAISHLLAGLTDTQYF; cdr3_nt: TGTGCCATCAGCCACCTACTAGCGGGGCTGACAGATACGCAGTATTTT
d_call: .; j_call: TRBJ2-5; v_call: TRBV9; clone_size: .; cdr3_aa: CASSSTGQETQYF; cdr3_nt: TGTGCCAGCAGCTCAACAGGGCAAGAGACCCAGTACTTC
d_call: TRBD1; j_call: TRBJ1-1; v_call: TRBV27; clone_size: .; cdr3_aa: CASSSTGGTEAFF; cdr3_nt: TGTGCCAGCAGTTCGACAGGGGGCACTGAAGCTTTCTTT
d_call: .; j_call: TRBJ2-7; v_call: TRBV28; clone_size: .; cdr3_aa: CASRPGQPPYEQYF; cdr3_nt: TGTGCCAGCAGACCCGGACAGCCCCCCTACGAGCAGTACTTC
d_call: TRBD2; j_call: TRBJ2-7; v_call: TRBV11-2; clone_size: .; cdr3_aa: CASSSGTSPNEQYF; cdr3_nt: TGTGCCAGCAGCTCCGGGACTAGCCCCAACGAGCAGTACTTC
d_call: .; j_call: TRBJ1-1; v_call: TRBV7-9; clone_size: .; cdr3_aa: CASSLVRGNTEAFF; cdr3_nt: TGTGCCAGCAGCTTAGTGCGGGGTAACACTGAAGCTTTCTTT
d_call: .; j_call: TRBJ2-5; v_call: TRBV27; clone_size: .; cdr3_aa: CASSLSPYTQETQYF; cdr3_nt: TGTGCCAGCAGTTTGTCTCCTTATACACAAGAGACCCAGTACTTC
d_call: TRBD2; j_call: TRBJ2-3; v_call: TRBV4-2; clone_size: .; cdr3_aa: CASSRGSGPDTQYF; cdr3_nt: TGTGCCAGCAGCCGCGGGAGCGGCCCAGATACGCAGTATTTT